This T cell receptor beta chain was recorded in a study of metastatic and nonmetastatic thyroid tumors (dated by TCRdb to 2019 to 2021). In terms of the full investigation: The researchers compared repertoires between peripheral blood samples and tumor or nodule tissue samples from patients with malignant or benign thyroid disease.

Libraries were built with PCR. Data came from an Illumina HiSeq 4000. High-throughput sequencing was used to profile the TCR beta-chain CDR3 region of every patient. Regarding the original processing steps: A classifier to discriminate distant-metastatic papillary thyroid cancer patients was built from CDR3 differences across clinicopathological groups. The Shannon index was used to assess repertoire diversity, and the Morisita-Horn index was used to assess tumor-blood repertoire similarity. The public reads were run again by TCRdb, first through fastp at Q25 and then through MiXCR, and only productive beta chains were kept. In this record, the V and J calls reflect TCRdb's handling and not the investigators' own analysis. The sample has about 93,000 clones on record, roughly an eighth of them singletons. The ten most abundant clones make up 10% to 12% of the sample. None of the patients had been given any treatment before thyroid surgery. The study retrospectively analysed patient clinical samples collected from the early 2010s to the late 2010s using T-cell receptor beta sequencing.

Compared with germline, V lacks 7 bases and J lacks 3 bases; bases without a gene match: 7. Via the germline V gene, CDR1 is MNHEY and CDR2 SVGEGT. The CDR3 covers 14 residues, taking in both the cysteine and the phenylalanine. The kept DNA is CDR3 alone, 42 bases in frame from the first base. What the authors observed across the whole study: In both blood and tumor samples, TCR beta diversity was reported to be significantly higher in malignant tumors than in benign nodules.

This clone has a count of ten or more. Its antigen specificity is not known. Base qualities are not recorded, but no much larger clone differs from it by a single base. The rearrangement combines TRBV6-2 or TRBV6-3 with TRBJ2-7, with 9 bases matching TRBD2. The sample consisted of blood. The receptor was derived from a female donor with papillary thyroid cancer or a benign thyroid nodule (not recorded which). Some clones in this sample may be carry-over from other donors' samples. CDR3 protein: CASKLAGPDYEQYF. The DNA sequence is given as TGTGCCAGCAAACTAGCGGGCCCTGACTACGAGCAGTACTTC.